The 21 T cell receptor beta chains given below trace back to one sample, sequenced in a study of regulatory T cells in long-lasting Graves disease. The authors built TCR beta libraries using iRepertoire HTBI primers and Arm-PCR of CDR3 regions. MiXCR, applied by TCRdb to the multiplex PCR reads, yields one record per CDR3 protein. The data hold hundreds of thousands of distinct CDR3 sequences, with about 16% observed a single time. The time point here: newly diagnosed GD, antithyroid drugs for less than 3 months. After RNA was extracted from PBMCs, the TCR library was made from it. These sequences were also reported in another study, on T cells in Graves' hyperthyroidism and ophthalmopathy.

This specimen was peripheral blood mononuclear cells (PBMCs), taken at new diagnosis, from a patient treated with antithyroid drugs. These receptors all stem from a woman in her 30s with Graves disease.

Turning to this clonotype: The junction and the germline gene differ at one end; a read error may be behind it. Here the CDR3 reads CASSQAVNEQFF. The CDR3 bases are TGTGCCAGCAGCCAAGCTGTCAATGAGCAGTTCTTC. The V gene is TRBV4-1, the J gene TRBJ2-1; no firm D call. Germline lookup yields CDR1 MGHRA and CDR2 YSYEKL. The CDR3 spans 12 residues.

The V gene is TRBV19, the J gene TRBJ1-5; D is unclear. CDR3 length equals 10 residues. The germline CDR1 and CDR2 sequences are LNHDA and SQIVND (reference sequence). Trimming took off 7 bases at V and 6 bases at J, with 4 bases between the two ends. The CDR3 is CASTGQPQHF. The CDR3, as DNA: TGTGCCAGTACCGGTCAGCCCCAGCATTTT.

This clonotype was picked up a small number of times. The rearrangement joins TRBV5-1 to TRBJ2-7; D call uncertain. Germline V gene lookup returns CDR1 SGHRS and CDR2 YFSETQ. The CDR3 extends over 14 amino acids. Trimming took 4 bases from V and 0 from J, leaving 11 bases between them. This CDR3 reads CASSSGIDSYEQYF. In nucleotides, the CDR3 is TGCGCCAGCAGCAGTGGTATAGACTCCTACGAGCAGTACTTC.

The rearrangement joins TRBV19 to TRBJ2-4; perhaps TRBD2 as D (6 bases). This CDR3 region has 15 residues. Germline V gene data show CDR1 as LNHDA and CDR2 as SQIVND (reference sequence). V shed 6 bases and J shed 3 bases, with 15 bases lying between them. For the CDR3, the DNA is TGTGCCAGTAGGCCCCACGCGGGGCTCAAAAACATTCAGTACTTC. Its translation is CASRPHAGLKNIQYF. The full variable domain, with the rest looked up from reference TRBV19 and TRBJ2-4, is DGGITQSPKYLFRKEGQNVTLSCEQNLNHDAMYWYRQDPGQGLRLIYYSQIVNDFQKGDIAEGYSVSREKKESFPLTVTSAQKNPTAFYLCASRPHAGLKNIQYFGAGTRLSVL.

This clonotype has at least ten counts. The rearrangement links TRBV29-1 to TRBJ1-1, with D possibly TRBD1 on 6 matching bases. Germline V gives CDR1 SQVTM, CDR2 ANQGSEA. V was pared by 8 bases and J by 1 base, with 14 bases between. This CDR3 comprises 13 residues. DNA of the CDR3: TGCAGCTTACAGGGACGGTCGAACACTGAAGCTTTCTTT. Protein product: CSLQGRSNTEAFF.

This clonotype was detected a few times. J is TRBJ2-5 and V is TRBV13; D may be TRBD1 or TRBD2 (5 bases each). The V end lost 5 bases, the J end lost 2 bases, and 24 bases lay between the germline ends. The CDR3 runs to 18 residues. Germline values: CDR1 PRHDT, CDR2 FYEKMQ (reference sequence). The CDR3 DNA follows: TGTGCCAGCAGCCAACGGGGTGCCGGGGCGAGACCTCAAGAGACCCAGTACTTC. This gives the protein CASSQRGAGARPQETQYF.

This rearrangement joins TRBV11-2 to TRBJ2-5, with D unclear. The CDR3 length is 13 residues. With 3 bases removed from V and 5 bases from J, the gap between germline ends came to 10 bases. The germline CDR1 and CDR2 sequences are SGHAT and FQNNGV. The CDR3 reads CASSFEVGETQYF. The CDR3 DNA is TGTGCCAGCAGCTTTGAGGTTGGGGAGACCCAGTACTTC.

This rearrangement joins TRBV7-2 to TRBJ2-1; 15 bases match TRBD2. Germline V lookup: CDR1 SGHTA, CDR2 FQGNSA. Trimming took 4 bases from V and 10 from J; bases not matched to a gene: 8. This CDR3 has 16 amino acids. In DNA form, the CDR3 reads TGTGCCAGCAGCTCGACCGGGACTAGCGGGGGGTGGGAGCAGTTCTTC. Its translation: CASSSTGTSGGWEQFF.

This sequence joins TRBV24-1 and TRBJ2-2; TRBD1 is a possible D gene (6 bases). This CDR3 is 16 amino acids long. V lost 7 bases, J lost 3 bases, and 17 bases lay in between. From germline, CDR1 is KGHDR and CDR2 SFDVKD. As DNA, the CDR3 is TGTGCCACCAGGGACAGCCCCGGAGGTGACACCGGGGAGCTGTTTTTT. As protein: CATRDSPGGDTGELFF.

This clonotype was counted many times. The CDR3 DNA reads as TGTGCCAGCAGCTTAGTATTAGATAGGGGAAAAACTGAAGCTTTCTTT. It yields the protein CASSLVLDRGKTEAFF. The rearrangement links TRBV11-2 to TRBJ1-1, with D possibly matching TRBD1 (5 bases). Trimming removed 1 base at V and 5 bases at J, with 17 bases between. The CDR3 sequence is 16 residues long. Germline assignment: CDR1 SGHAT and CDR2 FQNNGV.

This clonotype was observed a few times. The gene calls are TRBV20-1 and TRBJ2-6; the D gene is possibly TRBD2 (5 bases). V dropped 5 bases and J dropped 2 bases, with 13 bases sitting between them. CDR1 is DFQATT, CDR2 SNEGSKA, per germline (reference sequence). This CDR3 is 15 amino acids long. As DNA, the CDR3 is TGCAGTGCTTCCCGGGCCGGGGCTGGGGCCAACGTCCTGACTTTC. This translates into CSASRAGAGANVLTF.

This clonotype came up many times. This chain joins TRBV2 and TRBJ2-1, with D possibly matching TRBD2 (5 bases). Germline V CDR1 and CDR2: SNHLY, FYNNEI. CDR3 length: 14 amino acids. The V and J ends lost 4 bases and 5 bases respectively, with 12 bases between them. The CDR3 reads CASSAGESHNEQFF. The CDR3 DNA sequence: TGTGCCAGCAGTGCCGGGGAGTCCCACAATGAGCAGTTCTTC.

This clonotype was counted at least ten times. This chain uses TRBV6-5 with TRBJ2-7, with D uncertain. In germline, CDR1 is MNHEY, CDR2 SVGAGI. The V gene lost 0 bases and the J gene lost 0 bases, with 6 bases spanning the gap. The CDR3 loop spans 14 amino acids. CDR3 amino acids: CASSYSSGSYEQYF. For the CDR3, the DNA is TGTGCCAGCAGTTACTCGTCTGGCTCCTACGAGCAGTACTTC.

The rearrangement joins TRBV5-1 to TRBJ2-2; D is unresolved. Germline CDR1 SGHRS, CDR2 YFSETQ. The CDR3 spans 15 residues. The V end was cut by 1 base, the J end by 6 bases, with 13 bases between. CDR3 nucleotides: TGCGCCAGCAGCTTGTCATTAAGTCGGGCCGGGGAGCTGTTTTTT. It yields the protein CASSLSLSRAGELFF.

This clonotype showed up many times. The gene calls are TRBV11-2 and TRBJ1-5; no firm D call. Looked up from germline, CDR1 is SGHAT and CDR2 is FQNNGV. V was trimmed by 1 base and J by 5 bases, leaving 6 bases between them. The CDR3 runs 13 residues. The CDR3 loop is CASSLGQYQPQHF. The CDR3 nucleotides read TGTGCCAGCAGCTTAGGGCAGTATCAGCCCCAGCATTTT.

The chain recombines TRBV6-1 with TRBJ1-6; TRBD1 matches at 8 bases. In germline, CDR1 is MNHNS, CDR2 SASEGT. The CDR3 consists of 14 residues. The ends lost 6 bases at V and 7 bases at J; junction bases unmatched: 5. CDR3 sequence (DNA): TGTGCCAGCAGCGATCGACAGGGGAATTCACCCCTCCACTTT. It translates to CASSDRQGNSPLHF.

This clonotype was seen repeatedly, ten times or more. This chain joins TRBV7-8 and TRBJ2-1; no definite D call. The CDR3 is 12 amino acids. Germline values: CDR1 SGHVS, CDR2 FQNEAQ. Trimming left V 4 bases short and J 8 bases short, with 9 bases between. The CDR3 region has the DNA TGTGCCAGCAGCTCCGGAGTCTATGAGCAGTTCTTC. Encoded protein: CASSSGVYEQFF. Drawing the rest from reference TRBV7-8 and TRBJ2-1, the complete variable domain is GAGVSQSPRYKVAKRGQDVALRCDPISGHVSLFWYQQALGQGPEFLTYFQNEAQLDKSGLPSDRFFAERPEGSVSTLKIQRTQQEDSAVYLCASSSGVYEQFFGPGTRLTVL.

V is TRBV11-3 and J is TRBJ2-2; 8 positions match TRBD2. The CDR3 consists of 17 residues. J gave up 3 bases and V 0 bases, and 6 bases lay outside the gene matches. Germline lookup yields CDR1 SGHNT and CDR2 YENEEA. The CDR3 nucleotides are TGTGCCAGCAGCTTAGACGCGGCTAGCGGGTACACCGGGGAGCTGTTTTTT. This gives the protein CASSLDAASGYTGELFF.

Note on this clonotype: It may be a read error: a sequence one base away is much more abundant. The genes are TRBV28 and TRBJ2-5; no clear D gene. Germline CDR1 is MDHEN and CDR2 is SYDVKM. The CDR3 has 14 residues. This chain's CDR3 is CANSAGELQETQYF. Here the CDR3 DNA reads TGTGCCAACAGTGCTGGAGAGCTTCAAGAGACCCAGTACTTC.

At least ten counts were recorded for this clonotype. The J gene is TRBJ2-3, the V gene TRBV11-2; either TRBD1 or TRBD2 may supply D (5 bases each). The germline V and J ends were trimmed by 5 bases and 0 bases, with 9 bases remaining between them. This CDR3 spans 14 amino acids. CDR1 is SGHAT and CDR2 is FQNNGV in the germline V gene. The CDR3 protein is CASSPWDSTDTQYF. DNA of the CDR3: TGTGCCAGCAGCCCGTGGGACAGCACAGATACGCAGTATTTT.

This clonotype has at least ten counts. The V and J genes are TRBV30 and TRBJ1-1, with D possibly being TRBD1 (5 bases). Trimming stripped 6 bases from V and 4 bases from J, with 9 bases between. CDR1 and CDR2 from the germline V gene are GTSNPN and SVGIG (reference sequence). CDR3 length: 11 residues. CDR3 sequence: CACKQGTEAFF. In DNA form, the CDR3 reads TGTGCCTGCAAGCAGGGCACTGAAGCTTTCTTT.